A selection of T cell receptor beta chains follows, all from one sample in a study of T-cell memory formation after mild COVID-19. Each CDR3 protein gets one entry after TCRdb re-called the 5' RACE reads with MiXCR. This sample has under 250,000 distinct CDR3 sequences, with over 9% found just once. The sequenced material came from PBMCs or a T cell subset sorted from them (not recorded which). The source of these receptors is a man aged 18 to 35 who had mild COVID-19 (a few samples of this study predate the infection). Cell type and time point are not known. CDR3s leave out the opening cysteine and the closing phenylalanine or tryptophan.

J: TRBJ1-2; V: TRBV9; CDR3: ASSPPLGQGVGYT
J: TRBJ2-7; V: TRBV1; CDR3: TSSQDRKDYEQY
J: TRBJ2-2; V: TRBV4-1; CDR3: ASSPTGAMNTGELF
J: TRBJ2-5; V: TRBV5-1; CDR3: ASGPLRVAAQETQY
J: TRBJ2-7; V: TRBV18; CDR3: ASSSDYEQY
J: TRBJ1-1; V: TRBV7-2; CDR3: ASSPDRVTEAF
J: TRBJ1-5; V: TRBV5-8; CDR3: ASSPLGVGQPQH
J: TRBJ2-7; V: TRBV5-1; CDR3: ASSLISRDYEQY
J: TRBJ1-1; V: TRBV7-2; CDR3: ASSPKGGRRDNTEAF
J: TRBJ1-4; V: TRBV25-1; CDR3: ASSESPISRVDNEKLF
J: TRBJ1-1; V: TRBV7-9; CDR3: ASSPPRRNTEAF
J: TRBJ2-5; V: TRBV20-1; CDR3: SAMGRETQY
J: TRBJ1-1; V: TRBV7-9; CDR3: ASSDGQGREAF
J: TRBJ2-7; V: TRBV20-1; CDR3: SARDGGGGSEQY
J: TRBJ1-1; V: TRBV7-8; CDR3: ASSWGRNTEAF
J: TRBJ2-3; V: TRBV6-5; CDR3: ASSYSSGQQY